The TCR beta chain described here comes from a study of shared clonotypes between healthy human individuals. Each sample came from a Caucasian adult donor living in Nashville, Tennessee. The germline gives CDR1 LGHNA, CDR2 YSLEER. Deletions cut 5 bases from V and 1 base from J, with 5 bases between. The CDR3 has 12 amino acids. The assay was immunoSEQ multiplex PCR, and TCRdb's table has in-frame clones only and misses some. The sample has about 490,000 clones, approximately 81% seen once. This clone has just a few counts. This could be a read error, since a much larger clone is one nucleotide away. The chain joins TRBV4-3 to TRBJ1-1, with unresolved D. Sequenced input: PBMCs. This receptor was identified in a woman aged 40 to 50 in good health. Some clones in this sample may be carry-over from other donors' samples. The CDR3: CASSLENTEAFF. DNA of the CDR3: TGCGCCAGCAGCTTAGAGAACACTGAAGCTTTCTTT.